This TCR beta chain came from a study of blood T cell repertoires in COVID-19. The length of the CDR3 is 16 residues. Per the germline V gene, CDR1 is SGHTA and CDR2 is FQGNSA. Trimming cost V 6 bases and J 3 bases, with 17 bases left between them. Authors' data handling: Amplifying reference gene primers gave estimates of nucleated cell counts. TCRdb's table, derived via immunoSEQ multiplex PCR, lists solely in-frame clones and lacks some. V, J and clone size are those of that table, while D and trimming were read from the DNA. The data show roughly 100,000 clones, approximately 89% seen once. Sequenced sample: peripheral blood. The TCR comes from a woman over 75 in a cohort sampled during active COVID-19. The chain carries TRBV7-2 and TRBJ2-2; tentatively, D is TRBD1 (7 bases). The CDR3 loop reads CASRSQGGAYTGELFF. The CDR3 DNA is TGTGCCAGCAGGTCCCAGGGGGGAGCATACACCGGGGAGCTGTTTTTT.